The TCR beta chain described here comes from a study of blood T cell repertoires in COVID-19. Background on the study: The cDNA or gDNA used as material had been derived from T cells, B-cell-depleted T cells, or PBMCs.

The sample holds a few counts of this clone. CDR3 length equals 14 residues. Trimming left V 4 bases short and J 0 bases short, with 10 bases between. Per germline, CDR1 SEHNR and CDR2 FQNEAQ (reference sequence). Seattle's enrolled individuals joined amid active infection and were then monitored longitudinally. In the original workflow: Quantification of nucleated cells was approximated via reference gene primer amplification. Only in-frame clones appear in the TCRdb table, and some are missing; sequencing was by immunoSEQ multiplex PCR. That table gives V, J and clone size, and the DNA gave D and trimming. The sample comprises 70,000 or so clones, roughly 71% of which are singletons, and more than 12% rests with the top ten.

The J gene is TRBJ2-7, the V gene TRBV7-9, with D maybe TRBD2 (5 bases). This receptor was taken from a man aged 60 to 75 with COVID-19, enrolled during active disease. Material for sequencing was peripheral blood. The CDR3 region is CASSSERDSYEQYF. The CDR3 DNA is TGTGCCAGCAGCTCGGAACGGGACTCCTACGAGCAGTACTTC. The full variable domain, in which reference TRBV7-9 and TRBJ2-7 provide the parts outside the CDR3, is DTGVSQNPRHKITKRGQNVTFRCDPISEHNRLYWYRQTLGQGPEFLTYFQNEAQLEKSRLLSDRFSAERPKGSFSTLEIQRTEQGDSAMYLCASSSERDSYEQYFGPGTRLTVT.